This T cell receptor beta chain was identified during a study of blood T cell repertoires in COVID-19. Overall study context: Researchers got acute and convalescent COVID-19 samples from the United States, Italy and Spain. T cells, B-cell-depleted T cells, or PBMCs supplied cDNA or gDNA.

The V gene's germline CDR1 is SGHTA and CDR2 FQGNSA. CDR3 length: 14 amino acids. J lost 6 bases, V lost 6 bases, and 6 bases had no gene match. Original processing notes: From reference gene primer amplification, estimates of nucleated cell counts were derived. The protocol was immunoSEQ multiplex PCR, while the TCRdb copy is restricted to in-frame clones and leaves out a portion. V, J and clone size reflect that table, while D and trimming were determined from the DNA. The sample lists about 200,000 clones; about 90% were seen once. This receptor was taken from a man aged 18 to 30 with active or convalescent COVID-19. The chain links TRBV7-2 to TRBJ2-1; 9 nucleotides match TRBD2. The sample consisted of peripheral blood. CDR3 protein: CASSPKTSGNEQFF. The CDR3 nucleotides are TGTGCCAGCAGTCCAAAGACTAGCGGCAATGAGCAGTTCTTC.